The 8 T cell receptor beta chains below were found in one sample sequenced in a study of CD8+ T cells in alopecia areata (dated by TCRdb to between 2018 and 2020). Library creation used the immunoSEQ multiplex PCR assay. RNA was extracted from all samples and reverse transcribed into cDNA, which served as template for TCR sequencing. The immuneACCESS repertoire file appears here via TCRdb, limited to in-frame rearrangements. These files lack a portion of the clones; in checked studies, under half of the deficit traces to unresolved V genes, and the cause of the others is not known. For this sample the table gives about 34,000 clones, of which 60% to 85% were detected only once. Over 15% of the sample lies in the top ten. The material sequenced was NKG2D-low CD8+ T cells sorted from blood. The label giving this sample's cell subset or site can be read as: sorted CD8+ NKG2D-low blood T cells. These receptors were taken from a human donor with alopecia areata.

The V call is TRBV28, the J call TRBJ2-7; weak D call: TRBD1 (6 bases). The germline V and J ends were trimmed by 5 bases and 2 bases, with 16 bases remaining between them. Germline V gene data show CDR1 as MDHEN and CDR2 as SYDVKM. CDR3 length: 15 amino acids. In DNA form, the CDR3 reads TGTGCCAGCAGTCCAACGCCCGGGACACCCTACGAGCAGTACTTC. This encodes CASSPTPGTPYEQYF.

This clone was picked up a small number of times. The V gene is TRBV19, the J gene TRBJ1-1; D is undetermined. The germline V and J ends were trimmed by 7 bases and 4 bases, with 16 bases remaining between them. The CDR3 is 14 residues long. Germline V gene data show CDR1 as LNHDA and CDR2 as SQIVND (reference sequence). CDR3 in amino acids: CASTPVGDATEAFF. In DNA, the CDR3 is TGTGCCAGTACCCCGGTTGGGGATGCCACTGAAGCTTTCTTT.

The J gene is TRBJ2-3, the V gene TRBV4-1, with 7 bases fitting TRBD1. With 1 base clipped from V and 6 bases from J, the junction kept 7 bases outside the gene matches. The CDR3 consists of 15 residues. In germline, CDR1 is MGHRA, CDR2 YSYEKL. In nucleotides, the CDR3 is TGCGCCAGCAGCCAAGGGACAGGCATTCCGGATACGCAGTATTTT. Translation: CASSQGTGIPDTQYF.

The CDR3 sequence is CASSQESLAEPYNEQFF. CDR3 nucleotides: TGCGCCAGCAGCCAAGAAAGTCTAGCGGAGCCATACAATGAGCAGTTCTTC. The chain recombines TRBV4-1 with TRBJ2-1; TRBD2 matches 7 bases. V gave up 0 bases and J gave up 4 bases; unmatched junction bases: 9. The CDR3 is 17 residues long. In germline, CDR1 is MGHRA, CDR2 YSYEKL.

The chain links TRBV30 to TRBJ2-2; TRBD2 aligns across 10 bases. The ends lost 0 bases at V and 1 base at J; junction bases unmatched: 2. The length of the CDR3 is 16 residues. The germline CDR1 and CDR2 sequences are GTSNPN and SVGIG (reference sequence). The CDR3 DNA follows: TGTGCCTGGAGTGTGTTAGCGGGAGGGAACACCGGGGAGCTGTTTTTT. Amino acids: CAWSVLAGGNTGELFF.

This chain links TRBV29-1 with TRBJ1-1; TRBD1 is a possible D gene (5 bases). Trimming stripped 6 bases from V and 1 base from J, with 9 bases between. This CDR3 is built from 12 residues. Germline-derived CDR1 and CDR2 are SQVTM and ANQGSEA. CDR3 sequence: CSVQGGNTEAFF. The CDR3 DNA reads as TGCAGCGTCCAGGGTGGGAACACTGAAGCTTTCTTT.

This chain links TRBV7-2 with TRBJ1-5, with TRBD1 identical over 7 bases. The germline V gene encodes CDR1 SGHTA and CDR2 FQGNSA. The junction had 15 bases not matched to a gene; V was cut back by 6 bases and J by 7 bases. The CDR3 sequence is 16 residues long. CDR3 residues: CASSQIPAGGGQPQHF. The CDR3 coding sequence is TGTGCCAGCAGTCAAATTCCGGCAGGGGGGGGGCAGCCCCAGCATTTT.

This chain links TRBV13 with TRBJ2-7; possibly TRBD1 or TRBD2 for D (5 bases each). V lost 4 bases and J 3 bases, leaving 19 bases between the germline ends. The V gene's germline CDR1 is PRHDT and CDR2 FYEKMQ (reference sequence). The CDR3 has 16 residues. CDR3 sequence reads: CASSSRYLGDRYEQYF. The CDR3 nucleotides read TGTGCCAGCAGCTCAAGATACCTGGGGGATCGCTACGAGCAGTACTTC.